This entry features one T cell receptor beta chain sequence. Its antigen is still unknown. These data come from a study of CD4 T cell repertoires in COVID-19. Study overall: CFSE-low cells expanded approximately eleven days with IL-2, then restimulated with other coronavirus spikes.

TCRdb's copy holds only in-frame clones and misses some; the assay was immunoSEQ multiplex PCR. The sample consists of 60,000 to 90,000 clones, roughly 85% of them appearing once. CDR1 and CDR2 (germline): MNHEY, SVGAGI. J gave up 4 bases and V 4 bases, and 7 bases lay outside the gene matches. The CDR3 covers 15 residues. Study findings and constraints: Some SARS-CoV-2 clonotypes, between about 7 and 27%, recurred in SARS-CoV and/or HKU1 cultures.

Sequencing was done directly on freshly isolated, uncultured memory T cells. This sequence joins TRBV6-5 and TRBJ1-2, with 9 bases matching TRBD1. This sequence was found in a human donor who had COVID-19. The material was CD4+ T cells from peripheral blood, obtained after recovery from COVID-19. The CDR3 loop reads CASSSTGGEVYGYTF. The CDR3 DNA is TGTGCCAGCAGTTCAACAGGGGGCGAGGTCTATGGCTACACCTTC.